The source of this T cell receptor (beta chain) is a study of CD8 T cells in Susac syndrome. The authors reverse transcribed about 0.5 to 1 ug RNA with random hexamers. TCRdb itself ran the immunoSEQ multiplex PCR reads through MiXCR, one entry per CDR3 protein. The sample includes some 200,000 distinct CDR3 sequences, nearly 97% seen only once; the top ten take around 0.096%. CDR3 length: 12 residues. Germline CDR1 is SQVTM and CDR2 is ANQGSEA. As to this clonotype: Its antigen is not known. A read error may produce the germline difference seen at one junction end.

Study-wide findings and caveats: The Susac syndrome CD4+ T cell repertoires displayed no clonal expansion.

The receptor comes from a human donor with Susac syndrome. The sequenced material came from CD4+ T cells from PBMCs. The chain employs TRBV29-1 and TRBJ2-2, with D perhaps matching TRBD2 (5 bases). This CDR3 reads CSAIEAAGEPFF. The DNA of the CDR3 is TGCAGCGCTATTGAGGCCGCCGGGGAGCCGTTTTTT.